This T cell receptor beta chain was found in a study of cytomegalovirus exposure and HLA in healthy donors. Study overall: Around 80 million unique TCR sequences came from HLA-typed donors in an early release. Findings and limits, study-wide: There were several of the most significant clusters that appeared linked to common viral pathogens in a later analysis.

The CDR3 consists of 15 residues. Germline trimming cut 0 bases from V and 7 bases from J; bases unmatched to any gene: 10. The germline V gene has CDR1 SGHRS and CDR2 YFSETQ. The PCR contained 60 Vbeta and 13 Jbeta primers. The method was immunoSEQ multiplex PCR; TCRdb's version includes in-frame clones alone and lacks a portion of them. The table lists over 150,000 clones, 70% to 80% of them singletons. This clone was picked up a small number of times. Antigen: not known. The sample comprised PBMCs. The TCR comes from a man aged 25 to 40 in good health and CMV-seropositive. The genes are TRBV5-1 and TRBJ2-7, with 7 positions matching TRBD2. The CDR3 nucleotides are TGCGCCAGCAGCTTGGCCGAGGGAGGGGTGCGGGAGCAGTACTTC. This codes for CASSLAEGGVREQYF.